The TCR beta chain under discussion was sequenced for a study of T cells in Graves' hyperthyroidism and ophthalmopathy. Study findings and constraints: It was a median approximately six months before onset that the model predicted ophthalmopathy.

A note on this clonotype: The antigen is unknown.

The CDR3 length is 14 residues. Germline V CDR1 and CDR2: SGHRS, YFSETQ. Trimming left V 4 bases short and J 5 bases short, with 15 bases between. Authors of the study amplified TCR beta CDR3 regions from RNA transcripts. The primer set for the first-round RT-PCR of the TCR CDR3 was HTBI. Using its own MiXCR run on the multiplex PCR reads, TCRdb lists one record per CDR3 protein. The table has about 400,000 distinct CDR3 sequences, approximately 14% seen once; the top ten hold about 14%. The chain recombines TRBV5-1 with TRBJ1-1, with D possibly matching TRBD1 (6 bases). Sequenced input: blood. This sequence originates from a woman between 18 and 29 years old with Graves' hyperthyroidism. The CDR3: CASSQEQGRTEAFF. In nucleotides, the CDR3 is TGCGCCAGCAGCCAGGAACAGGGACGTACTGAAGCTTTCTTT.